This T cell receptor beta chain was captured by sequencing in a study of CD8 T cells in Susac syndrome. Both CD4+ and CD8+ T cells were negatively isolated, and TEMRA cells underwent FACS enrichment. It was with random hexamers that about 0.45 to 1 ug RNA was reverse transcribed. Using its own MiXCR run on the immunoSEQ multiplex PCR reads, TCRdb lists one record per CDR3 protein. The profile shows about 440,000 distinct CDR3 sequences, approximately 89% of them singletons. Specimen: CD8+ T cells from PBMCs. This clonotype was obtained from a human donor with multiple sclerosis.

The CDR3 spells CASSETGADEEGINSPLHF. Here the CDR3 DNA reads TGTGCCAGCAGTGAAACCGGGGCAGATGAAGAGGGAATTAATTCACCCCTCCACTTT. The rearrangement uses TRBV2 and TRBJ1-6; D may be TRBD1 (5 bases). Trimming removed 2 bases at V and 6 bases at J, with 23 bases between. The CDR3 extends over 19 amino acids. Germline CDR1 and CDR2: SNHLY and FYNNEI. Full variable domain (remainder filled in from reference TRBV2 and TRBJ1-6): EPEVTQTPSHQVTQMGQEVILRCVPISNHLYFYWYRQILGQKVEFLVSFYNNEISEKSEIFDDQFSVERPDGSNFTLKIRSTKLEDSAMYFCASSETGADEEGINSPLHFGNGTRLTVT.